This paragraph reports one TCR beta chain. CDR3 length: 15 amino acids. Germline CDR1 is MNHEY and CDR2 is SMNVEV (reference sequence). Trimming at V came to 3 bases and at J to 9 bases, leaving 10 bases not matched to a gene. Tens of thousands of T cell genomes, or about 290 ng DNA, went into unsorted PBMC replicate PCRs. Sequencing was performed with immunoSEQ multiplex PCR; in TCRdb, only in-frame clones are kept and a portion is missing. The sample consists of roughly 500,000 clones, 79% of them appearing once. The entry originates in a study of shared clonotypes between healthy human individuals. As for the study in general: In total, the donors were a couple of women and a few men aged 18 to 49.

With unsorted samples, genomic DNA was obtained from tens of millions of PBMCs. This clonotype originated in a woman aged 40 to 50 in good health. Some clones in this sample may be carry-over from other donors' samples. Sequencing was performed on PBMCs. The chain uses TRBV27 and TRBJ2-2; 7 bases are shared with TRBD2. The CDR3 reads CASSFGTNAARELFF. CDR3 nucleotide sequence: TGTGCCAGCAGTTTCGGGACTAACGCCGCCCGGGAGCTGTTTTTT.